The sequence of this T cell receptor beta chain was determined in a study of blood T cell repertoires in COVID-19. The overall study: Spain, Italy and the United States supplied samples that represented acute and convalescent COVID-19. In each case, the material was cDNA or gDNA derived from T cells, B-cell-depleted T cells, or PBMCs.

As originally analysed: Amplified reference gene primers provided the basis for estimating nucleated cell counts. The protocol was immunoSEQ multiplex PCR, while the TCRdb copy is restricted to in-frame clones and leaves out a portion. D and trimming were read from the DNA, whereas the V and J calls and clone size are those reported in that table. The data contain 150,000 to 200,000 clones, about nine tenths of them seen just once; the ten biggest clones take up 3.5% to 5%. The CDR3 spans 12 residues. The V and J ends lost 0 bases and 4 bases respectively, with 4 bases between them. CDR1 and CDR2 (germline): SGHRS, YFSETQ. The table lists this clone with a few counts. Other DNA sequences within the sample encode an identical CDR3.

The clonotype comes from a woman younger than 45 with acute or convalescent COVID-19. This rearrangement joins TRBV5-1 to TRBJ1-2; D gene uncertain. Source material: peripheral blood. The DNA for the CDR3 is TGCGCCAGCAGCTTGGACAGCTATGGCTACACCTTC. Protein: CASSLDSYGYTF.